These T cell receptor beta chains were read from a single sample in a study of Tregs in tolerant kidney transplant recipients. Profiled with immunoSEQ multiplex PCR; TCRdb holds only in-frame clones, not every one. The profile shows around 230,000 clones, roughly four fifths of them singletons. Sequenced material: CD4+ T cells from blood. These TCRs come from a human donor in good health. Both conserved end residues are part of each CDR3. Fields, in order: D gene, CDR3 length, V gene, J gene, clone size, CDR3 protein, CDR3 DNA. D genes are given only for firm matches. Some rows mark clone size as missing; the rest say once, few, many or name a class of expanded clone.

d_call: .
cdr3_length: 13
v_call: TRBV10-1
j_call: TRBJ2-1
clone_size: .
cdr3_aa: CASSDPGYNEQFF
cdr3_nt: TGCGCCAGCAGTGATCCGGGTTACAATGAGCAGTTCTTC

d_call: TRBD2
cdr3_length: 17
v_call: TRBV6-1
j_call: TRBJ2-2
clone_size: .
cdr3_aa: CASSELAGGPFTGELFF
cdr3_nt: TGTGCCAGCAGCGAACTAGCGGGGGGGCCTTTTACCGGGGAGCTGTTTTTT

d_call: .
cdr3_length: 14
v_call: TRBV5-1
j_call: TRBJ2-5
clone_size: .
cdr3_aa: CASSFRGNQETQYF
cdr3_nt: TGCGCCAGCAGCTTCCGGGGGAACCAAGAGACCCAGTACTTC

d_call: TRBD2
cdr3_length: 14
v_call: TRBV27
j_call: TRBJ2-5
clone_size: .
cdr3_aa: CASSLGLGSKTQYF
cdr3_nt: TGTGCCAGCAGTTTAGGACTAGGTAGCAAGACCCAGTACTTC

d_call: .
cdr3_length: 14
v_call: TRBV15
j_call: TRBJ1-3
clone_size: .
cdr3_aa: CATSRELSGNTIYF
cdr3_nt: TGTGCCACCAGCAGAGAACTCTCTGGAAACACCATATATTTT

d_call: TRBD1
cdr3_length: 15
v_call: TRBV5-6
j_call: TRBJ2-1
clone_size: .
cdr3_aa: CASSPDRGYNNEQFF
cdr3_nt: TGTGCCAGCAGCCCCGACAGGGGGTATAACAATGAGCAGTTCTTC

d_call: .
cdr3_length: 13
v_call: TRBV6-5
j_call: TRBJ2-7
clone_size: .
cdr3_aa: CASARGAGYEQYF
cdr3_nt: TGTGCCAGCGCCAGGGGGGCGGGTTACGAGCAGTACTTC

d_call: .
cdr3_length: 17
v_call: TRBV19
j_call: TRBJ1-2
clone_size: .
cdr3_aa: CASSIKQFREINYGYTF
cdr3_nt: TGTGCCAGTAGTATAAAACAATTTCGGGAGATAAACTATGGCTACACCTTC

d_call: .
cdr3_length: 15
v_call: TRBV6-5
j_call: TRBJ1-2
clone_size: once
cdr3_aa: CASSYGQGIFYGYTF
cdr3_nt: TGTGCCAGCAGTTACGGGCAGGGGATTTTCTATGGCTACACCTTC

d_call: .
cdr3_length: 14
v_call: TRBV7-2
j_call: TRBJ1-5
clone_size: .
cdr3_aa: CASSLDSRNQPQHF
cdr3_nt: TGTGCCAGCAGCTTAGACAGCCGCAATCAGCCCCAGCATTTT

d_call: .
cdr3_length: 15
v_call: TRBV5-1
j_call: TRBJ1-1
clone_size: .
cdr3_aa: CASSFNRELNTEAFF
cdr3_nt: TGCGCCAGCAGCTTCAACAGGGAATTGAACACTGAAGCTTTCTTT

d_call: .
cdr3_length: 14
v_call: TRBV5-1
j_call: TRBJ2-3
clone_size: .
cdr3_aa: CASSFSGNPDTQYF
cdr3_nt: TGCGCCAGCAGCTTTTCGGGGAACCCAGATACGCAGTATTTT

d_call: .
cdr3_length: 15
v_call: TRBV5-6
j_call: TRBJ2-1
clone_size: .
cdr3_aa: CASSLGSLSYNEQFF
cdr3_nt: TGTGCCAGCAGCTTGGGTAGCCTCTCCTACAATGAGCAGTTCTTC

d_call: .
cdr3_length: 11
v_call: TRBV11-3
j_call: TRBJ2-1
clone_size: .
cdr3_aa: CASSLLNEQFF
cdr3_nt: TGTGCCAGCAGCCTTCTGAATGAGCAGTTCTTC

d_call: .
cdr3_length: 17
v_call: TRBV21-1
j_call: TRBJ2-3
clone_size: .
cdr3_aa: CASRVLKREGHGDTQYF
cdr3_nt: TGTGCCAGCAGGGTCCTCAAGCGGGAAGGACATGGAGATACGCAGTATTTT

d_call: .
cdr3_length: 13
v_call: TRBV6-6
j_call: TRBJ2-7
clone_size: .
cdr3_aa: CASSNPESLGQYF
cdr3_nt: TGTGCCAGCAGTAACCCAGAGTCCCTTGGGCAGTACTTC

d_call: .
cdr3_length: 15
v_call: TRBV4-1
j_call: TRBJ1-1
clone_size: .
cdr3_aa: CASSQSGAADTEAFF
cdr3_nt: TGCGCCAGCAGCCAATCAGGGGCCGCAGACACTGAAGCTTTCTTT

d_call: .
cdr3_length: 17
v_call: TRBV14
j_call: TRBJ1-1
clone_size: .
cdr3_aa: CASSQDWGRLMNTEAFF
cdr3_nt: TGTGCCAGCAGCCAAGATTGGGGGCGACTCATGAACACTGAAGCTTTCTTT

d_call: TRBD1
cdr3_length: 19
v_call: TRBV7-9
j_call: TRBJ2-7
clone_size: few
cdr3_aa: CASSLRLDLRDRASYEQYF
cdr3_nt: TGTGCCAGCAGCTTACGGCTCGATCTCCGGGACAGAGCGTCCTACGAGCAGTACTTC

d_call: .
cdr3_length: 18
v_call: TRBV19
j_call: TRBJ2-2
clone_size: .
cdr3_aa: CASSMTSVGGGRTGELFF
cdr3_nt: TGTGCCAGTAGTATGACTTCAGTGGGCGGAGGGAGAACCGGGGAGCTGTTTTTT

d_call: .
cdr3_length: 15
v_call: TRBV18
j_call: TRBJ2-7
clone_size: .
cdr3_aa: CASTTQGLSSYEQYF
cdr3_nt: TGTGCCAGCACGACTCAGGGGTTGAGCTCCTACGAGCAGTACTTC

d_call: .
cdr3_length: 13
v_call: TRBV5-1
j_call: TRBJ2-6
clone_size: .
cdr3_aa: CASTRTGANVLTF
cdr3_nt: TGCGCCAGCACGCGTACTGGGGCCAACGTCCTGACTTTC

d_call: TRBD2
cdr3_length: 16
v_call: TRBV5-1
j_call: TRBJ2-5
clone_size: .
cdr3_aa: CASSWRLAGGRETQYF
cdr3_nt: TGCGCCAGCAGCTGGCGACTAGCGGGAGGTCGAGAGACCCAGTACTTC

d_call: TRBD2
cdr3_length: 13
v_call: TRBV5-1
j_call: TRBJ2-7
clone_size: once
cdr3_aa: CASNSGRAYEQYF
cdr3_nt: TGCGCCAGCAATAGCGGGAGGGCCTACGAGCAGTACTTC

d_call: TRBD1
cdr3_length: 14
v_call: TRBV2
j_call: TRBJ2-3
clone_size: .
cdr3_aa: CASRSGQGPDTQYF
cdr3_nt: TGTGCCAGCAGATCCGGACAGGGACCAGATACGCAGTATTTT

d_call: .
cdr3_length: 14
v_call: TRBV11-2
j_call: TRBJ2-7
clone_size: .
cdr3_aa: CVSSPGPRGYEQYF
cdr3_nt: TGTGTCAGCAGCCCTGGGCCCAGGGGCTACGAGCAGTACTTC

d_call: .
cdr3_length: 15
v_call: TRBV5-6
j_call: TRBJ2-3
clone_size: .
cdr3_aa: CASSLNGGSTDTQYF
cdr3_nt: TGTGCCAGCAGCTTGAATGGCGGTAGCACAGATACGCAGTATTTT

d_call: TRBD2
cdr3_length: 17
v_call: TRBV11-2
j_call: TRBJ2-1
clone_size: .
cdr3_aa: CASSSGGAAGTYNEQFF
cdr3_nt: TGTGCCAGCAGCTCCGGGGGGGCAGCGGGCACCTACAATGAGCAGTTCTTC

d_call: .
cdr3_length: 14
v_call: TRBV5-4
j_call: TRBJ2-1
clone_size: .
cdr3_aa: CASSFQWIANEQFF
cdr3_nt: TGTGCCAGCAGCTTCCAGTGGATAGCCAATGAGCAGTTCTTC